The entry below gives a single TCR beta chain sequence along with its context. Here immunoSEQ multiplex PCR was the method, and the copy in TCRdb shows in-frame clones only, minus some. The table lists about 63,000 clones, 80% to 90% of them singletons, with under 7.5% in the top ten. These data originate in a study of PD-L1 blockade in urothelial cancer. Overall study: Around 2014, patients got going on atezolizumab, taking 1,200 mg intravenously every 3 weeks. Blood drawn 3 weeks (second dose) and 6 weeks after treatment start was analyzed.

Specified time point: pretreatment peripheral blood. Patients were diagnosed with urothelial carcinoma, either locally advanced or metastatic. This CDR3 is built from 17 residues. Trimming took 4 bases from V and 5 from J; bases not matched to a gene: 14. Germline V gene data show CDR1 as MGHRA and CDR2 as YSYEKL. This clonotype was sampled from a man between 65 and 85 years old with urothelial cancer. Sequenced here: PBMCs, sampled around atezolizumab (anti-PD-L1) treatment. This rearrangement joins TRBV4-1 to TRBJ1-5, with 7 nucleotides matching TRBD1. The chain's CDR3 is CASSPTTGSVAHQPQHF. CDR3 nucleotide sequence: TGCGCCAGCAGCCCCACGACAGGGTCAGTCGCTCATCAGCCCCAGCATTTT.